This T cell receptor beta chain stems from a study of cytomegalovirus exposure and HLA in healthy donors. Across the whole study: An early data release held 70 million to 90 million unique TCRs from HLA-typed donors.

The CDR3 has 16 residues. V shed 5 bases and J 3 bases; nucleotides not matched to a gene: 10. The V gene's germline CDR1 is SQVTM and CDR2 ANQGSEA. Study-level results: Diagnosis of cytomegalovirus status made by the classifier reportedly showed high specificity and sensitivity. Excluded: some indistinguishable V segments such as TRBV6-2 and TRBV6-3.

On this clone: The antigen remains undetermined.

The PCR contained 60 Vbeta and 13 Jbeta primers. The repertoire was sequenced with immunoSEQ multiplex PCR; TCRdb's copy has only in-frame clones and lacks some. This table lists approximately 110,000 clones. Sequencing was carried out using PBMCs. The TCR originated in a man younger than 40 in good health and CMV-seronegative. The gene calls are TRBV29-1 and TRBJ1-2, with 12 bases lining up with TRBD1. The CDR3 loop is CSVPAGTGGADYGYTF. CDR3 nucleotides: TGCAGCGTTCCCGCGGGGACAGGGGGCGCGGACTATGGCTACACCTTC.